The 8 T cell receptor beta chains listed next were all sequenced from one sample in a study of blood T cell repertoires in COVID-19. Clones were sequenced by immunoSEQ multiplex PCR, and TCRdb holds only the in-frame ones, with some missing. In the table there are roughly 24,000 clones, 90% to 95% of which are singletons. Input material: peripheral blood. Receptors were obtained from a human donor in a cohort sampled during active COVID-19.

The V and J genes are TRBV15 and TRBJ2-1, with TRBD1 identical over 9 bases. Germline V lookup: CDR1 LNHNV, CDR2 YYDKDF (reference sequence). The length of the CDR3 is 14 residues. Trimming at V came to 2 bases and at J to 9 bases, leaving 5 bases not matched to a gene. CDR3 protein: CATSRKQGAGEQFF. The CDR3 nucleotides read TGTGCCACCAGCAGAAAACAGGGGGCGGGTGAGCAGTTCTTC.

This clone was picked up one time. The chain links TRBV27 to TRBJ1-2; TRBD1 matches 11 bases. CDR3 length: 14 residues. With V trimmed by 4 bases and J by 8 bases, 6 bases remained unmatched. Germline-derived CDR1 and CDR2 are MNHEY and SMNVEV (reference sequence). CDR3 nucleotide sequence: TGTGCCAGCAGTTCTGGACAGGGGGCAGGGGGCTACACCTTC. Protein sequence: CASSSGQGAGGYTF.

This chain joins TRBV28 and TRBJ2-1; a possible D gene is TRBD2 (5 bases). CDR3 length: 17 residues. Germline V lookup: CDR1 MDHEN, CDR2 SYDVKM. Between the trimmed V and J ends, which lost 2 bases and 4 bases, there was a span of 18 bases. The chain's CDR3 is CASSLVPGRGKYNEQFF. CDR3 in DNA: TGTGCCAGCAGTTTAGTGCCCGGAAGAGGGAAATACAATGAGCAGTTCTTC.

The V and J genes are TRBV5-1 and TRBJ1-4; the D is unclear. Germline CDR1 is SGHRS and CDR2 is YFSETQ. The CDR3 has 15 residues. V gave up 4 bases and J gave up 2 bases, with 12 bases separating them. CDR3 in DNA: TGCGCCAGCAGCGGCGGGGTGGGCACTAATGAAAAACTGTTTTTT. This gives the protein CASSGGVGTNEKLFF.

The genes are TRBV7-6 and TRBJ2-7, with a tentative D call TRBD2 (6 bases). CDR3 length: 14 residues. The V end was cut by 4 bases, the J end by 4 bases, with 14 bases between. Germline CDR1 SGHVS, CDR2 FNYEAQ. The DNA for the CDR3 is TGTGCCAGCAGCTATGAAATGGGGGGATACGAGCAGTACTTC. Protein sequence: CASSYEMGGYEQYF.

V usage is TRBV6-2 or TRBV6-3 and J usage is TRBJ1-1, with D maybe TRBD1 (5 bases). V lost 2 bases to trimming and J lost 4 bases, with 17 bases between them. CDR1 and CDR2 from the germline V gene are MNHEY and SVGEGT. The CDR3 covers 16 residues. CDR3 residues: CASSYEAGDTGTEAFF. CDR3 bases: TGTGCCAGCAGTTACGAGGCAGGCGATACAGGCACTGAAGCTTTCTTT.

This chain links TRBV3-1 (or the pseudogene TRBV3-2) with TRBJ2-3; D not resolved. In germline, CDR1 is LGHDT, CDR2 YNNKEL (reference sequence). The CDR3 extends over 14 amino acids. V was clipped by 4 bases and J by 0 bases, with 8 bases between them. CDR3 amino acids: CASSRASSTDTQYF. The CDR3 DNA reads TGTGCCAGCAGCCGAGCTTCTAGCACAGATACGCAGTATTTT.

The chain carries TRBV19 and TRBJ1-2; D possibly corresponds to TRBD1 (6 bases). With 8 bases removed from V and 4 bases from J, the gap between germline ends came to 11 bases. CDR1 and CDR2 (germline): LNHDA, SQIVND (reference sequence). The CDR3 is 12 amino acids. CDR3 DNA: TGTGCCAGTTCAGGACAGTTCTATGGCTACACCTTC. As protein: CASSGQFYGYTF.